These 27 T cell receptor beta chains came from one sample sequenced in a study of glioma-infiltrating T cells after dendritic cell vaccination. Time point noted: after dendritic cell vaccination, including at tumor progression/relapse. The protocol was immunoSEQ multiplex PCR, while the TCRdb copy is restricted to in-frame clones and leaves out a portion. The sample shows 70,000 to 100,000 clones, over 80% of them seen only once. The sample was blood, taken after dendritic cell vaccination. These receptors all stem from a human donor with glioblastoma.

The chain joins TRBV6-5 to TRBJ2-7, with 8 bases fitting TRBD1. V lost 6 bases to trimming and J lost 3 bases; unmatched junction nucleotides: 10. CDR1 is MNHEY, CDR2 SVGAGI, per germline. This CDR3 is built from 15 residues. The CDR3 is CASRETGTGYYEQYF. CDR3 coding DNA: TGTGCCAGCAGGGAAACCGGGACAGGATACTACGAGCAGTACTTC.

The V call is TRBV5-8, the J call TRBJ2-1; 7 bases are a match to TRBD1. The CDR3 has 17 residues. V shed 0 bases and J 3 bases; nucleotides not matched to a gene: 9. Germline lookup yields CDR1 SGHTS and CDR2 YDEGEE. The DNA for the CDR3 is TGTGCCAGCAGCTTGGGGGACAGCCCCACGGACTACAATGAGCAGTTCTTC. This sequence encodes CASSLGDSPTDYNEQFF.

A single count supports this clone. The CDR3 region has the DNA TGTGCCAGCACAACCGGACGGGCGGGGAGAGATGGCTACACCTTC. It yields the protein CASTTGRAGRDGYTF. The chain uses TRBV6-5 and TRBJ1-2; no firm D call. Germline CDR1 is MNHEY and CDR2 is SVGAGI. V dropped 7 bases and J dropped 6 bases, with 21 bases sitting between them. CDR3 length: 15 amino acids.

J is TRBJ1-2 and V is TRBV9; 7 nucleotides match TRBD1. Trimming at V came to 4 bases and at J to 5 bases, leaving 11 bases not matched to a gene. The germline CDR1 and CDR2 sequences are SGDLS and YYNGEE. The length of the CDR3 is 15 residues. Written as DNA, the CDR3 is TGTGCCAGCAGCCCCTGGAGACAGGGTGGGTATGGCTACACCTTC. It specifies CASSPWRQGGYGYTF.

This chain uses TRBV27 with TRBJ1-2, with 7 bases fitting TRBD1. After removal of 4 bases from V and 5 bases from J, the junction contained 7 bases not matched to a gene. Germline assignment: CDR1 MNHEY and CDR2 SMNVEV (reference sequence). The CDR3 contains 14 residues. CDR3 region: CASSSSTGPYGYTF. DNA of the CDR3: TGTGCCAGCAGTTCATCGACAGGGCCTTATGGCTACACCTTC.

The rearrangement uses TRBV6-4 and TRBJ2-3; weak D call: TRBD2 (6 bases). V shed 6 bases and J shed 4 bases, with 14 bases lying between them. From germline, CDR1 is MRHNA and CDR2 SNTAGT. This CDR3 is built from 14 residues. The CDR3 sequence is CASSSGLFADTQYF. The CDR3 region has the DNA TGTGCCAGCAGCTCGGGACTCTTTGCAGATACGCAGTATTTT.

This chain connects TRBV7-9 to TRBJ1-2; no reliable D call. V was trimmed by 1 base and J by 4 bases, leaving 10 bases between them. The CDR3 consists of 14 residues. Germline loops: CDR1 SEHNR, CDR2 FQNEAQ (reference sequence). In nucleotides, the CDR3 is TGTGCCAGCAGCTTAGAAGCCACCACCTATGGCTACACCTTC. This sequence encodes CASSLEATTYGYTF.

This clone was picked up a small number of times. CDR3 residues: CASSDTSGGATGELFF. The CDR3 DNA is TGTGCCAGCAGTGACACTAGCGGGGGGGCCACCGGGGAGCTGTTTTTT. The V call is TRBV6-4, the J call TRBJ2-2, with TRBD2 matching 13 bases. The CDR3 sequence is 16 residues long. Germline CDR1 MRHNA, CDR2 SNTAGT. V shed 2 bases and J 4 bases; nucleotides not matched to a gene: 1.

The gene calls are TRBV19 and TRBJ1-4, with 8 bases fitting TRBD1. V was clipped by 5 bases and J by 8 bases; unmatched bases: 10. This CDR3 spans 15 amino acids. The germline V gene encodes CDR1 LNHDA and CDR2 SQIVND (reference sequence). In nucleotides, the CDR3 is TGTGCCAGTAGTGCGGGGACAGGCCAGGGAGAAAAACTGTTTTTT. Amino acids: CASSAGTGQGEKLFF.

This clone was detected once. V is TRBV5-4 and J is TRBJ2-3, with TRBD2 matching 11 bases. This CDR3 has 15 amino acids. Germline CDR1 SGHNT, CDR2 YYREEE (reference sequence). V lost 6 bases, J lost 1 base, and 4 bases stayed unmatched. The CDR3 loop reads CASTSSGGRTDTQYF. The CDR3 DNA follows: TGTGCCAGCACATCTAGCGGGGGGCGCACAGATACGCAGTATTTT.

The chain employs TRBV25-1 and TRBJ2-7; weak D call: TRBD2 (6 bases). The V end lost 4 bases, the J end lost 6 bases, and 13 bases lay between the germline ends. CDR3 length: 13 residues. Germline-derived CDR1 and CDR2 are MGHDK and SYGVNS. The CDR3 region is CASSAGTGFEQYF. CDR3 nucleotides: TGTGCCAGCAGTGCTGGGACTGGGTTCGAGCAGTACTTC.

The chain is built from TRBV2 and TRBJ1-1; D call uncertain. V was clipped by 8 bases and J by 1 base, with 11 bases between them. Germline V CDR1 and CDR2: SNHLY, FYNNEI. The CDR3 sequence is 13 residues long. Here the CDR3 reads CASFFGSNTEAFF. CDR3 nucleotides: TGTGCCAGCTTCTTCGGTTCGAACACTGAAGCTTTCTTT.

V usage is TRBV19 and J usage is TRBJ1-3; TRBD1 is a possible D gene (6 bases). This CDR3 is 14 amino acids long. V lost 3 bases and J lost 2, with 8 bases in between. Germline CDR1 is LNHDA and CDR2 is SQIVND (reference sequence). The CDR3 sequence is CASSMTGTGNTIYF. The CDR3 DNA sequence: TGTGCCAGTAGTATGACAGGAACTGGAAACACCATATATTTT.

V gene TRBV15 combines with J gene TRBJ1-3; D remains ambiguous. With 4 bases removed from V and 8 bases from J, the gap between germline ends came to 12 bases. The germline V gene has CDR1 LNHNV and CDR2 YYDKDF (reference sequence). The CDR3 is made up of 13 amino acids. The CDR3 here is CATSTERDDTIYF. The CDR3 bases are TGTGCCACCAGCACAGAGAGGGATGACACCATATATTTT.

This clone was seen only once. This chain uses TRBV6-5 with TRBJ2-1, with TRBD2 matching over 11 bases. Per the germline V gene, CDR1 is MNHEY and CDR2 is SVGAGI. The CDR3 has 15 residues. Trimming removed 2 bases from V and 4 bases from J; junction bases left unmatched: 1. CDR3 DNA: TGTGCCAGCAGTTACCTAGCGGGGGGATACAATGAGCAGTTCTTC. It specifies CASSYLAGGYNEQFF.

J is TRBJ1-3 and V is TRBV30; the match to TRBD1 covers 7 bases. From germline, CDR1 is GTSNPN and CDR2 SVGIG (reference sequence). The CDR3 extends over 16 amino acids. V dropped 3 bases and J dropped 0; count of bases not matched to a gene: 8. The chain's CDR3 is CAWSGQEGNSGNTIYF. DNA of the CDR3: TGTGCCTGGAGCGGACAGGAGGGGAACTCTGGAAACACCATATATTTT.

The rearrangement links TRBV6-6 to TRBJ1-2, with TRBD1 matching 8 bases. V trimming: 4 bases; J trimming: 3 bases; junction bases outside the gene matches: 10. The CDR3 runs to 16 residues. CDR1 is MNHNY, CDR2 SVGAGI, per germline (reference sequence). CDR3 in amino acids: CASSSPWTGLDYGYTF. As DNA, the CDR3 is TGTGCCAGCAGTTCCCCCTGGACAGGGTTGGACTATGGCTACACCTTC.

The V call is TRBV7-9, the J call TRBJ1-5, with D uncertain. The CDR3 contains 14 residues. Trimming pared 1 base from V and 5 bases from J, leaving 9 bases between. Germline V gene sequence: CDR1 SEHNR, CDR2 FQNEAQ (reference sequence). Here the CDR3 DNA reads TGTGCCAGCAGCTTAGGACCAGGTGATCAGCCCCAGCATTTT. It codes for CASSLGPGDQPQHF.

This clone was recorded only once. J is TRBJ1-3 and V is TRBV19; a weak D match, TRBD1 (6 bases). CDR3 size: 18 residues. Germline CDR1 LNHDA, CDR2 SQIVND (reference sequence). The V gene lost 3 bases and the J gene lost 4 bases, with 22 bases spanning the gap. CDR3 residues: CASSIGETGATFGNTIYF. CDR3 DNA sequence: TGTGCCAGTAGTATCGGGGAGACAGGAGCGACGTTCGGAAACACCATATATTTT.

This clone was recorded at least ten times. The V call is TRBV5-4, the J call TRBJ1-1, with 7 nucleotides matching TRBD1. Trimming cost V 2 bases and J 6 bases; bases outside gene matches: 7. The germline V gene encodes CDR1 SGHNT and CDR2 YYREEE (reference sequence). The CDR3 length is 14 residues. CDR3 bases: TGTGCCAGCAGCTTTGATGACAGGGCCCCTGAAGCTTTCTTT. Protein product: CASSFDDRAPEAFF.

The gene calls are TRBV5-1 and TRBJ1-6, with 9 bases matching TRBD1. From germline, CDR1 is SGHRS and CDR2 YFSETQ. The J segment lost 4 bases and the V segment lost 2 bases, leaving 7 bases of the junction unmatched. The CDR3 has 17 residues. DNA for the CDR3: TGCGCCAGCAGCTTAAGGACAGGGGATGGGTATAATTCACCCCTCCACTTT. Protein: CASSLRTGDGYNSPLHF. Looking up the rest from reference TRBV5-1 and TRBJ1-6 gives the full variable domain: KAGVTQTPRYLIKTRGQQVTLSCSPISGHRSVSWYQQTPGQGLQFLFEYFSETQRNKGNFPGRFSGRQFSNSRSEMNVSTLELGDSALYLCASSLRTGDGYNSPLHFGNGTRLTVT.

This clone is a singleton in its sample. CDR3 coding DNA: TGTGCCAGTAGGGAGGGCGGATGGGATCAGCCCCAGCATTTT. This sequence encodes CASREGGWDQPQHF. V usage is TRBV19 and J usage is TRBJ1-5; D not certain. Germline V gives CDR1 LNHDA, CDR2 SQIVND (reference sequence). Between the trimmed V and J ends, which lost 6 bases and 5 bases, there was a span of 14 bases. The CDR3 covers 14 residues.

This clone has only one observation. V gene TRBV5-6 combines with J gene TRBJ1-1, with TRBD1 matching 12 bases. This CDR3 spans 16 amino acids. Germline-derived CDR1 and CDR2 are SGHDT and YYEEEE. Trimming cost V 1 base and J 4 bases; bases outside gene matches: 5. CDR3 nucleotide sequence: TGTGCCAGCAGCTTGAGGGACAGGGGGCTAGGCACTGAAGCTTTCTTT. It yields the protein CASSLRDRGLGTEAFF.

The V gene is TRBV7-9, the J gene TRBJ1-1, with D possibly being TRBD1 (5 bases). Trimming stripped 5 bases from V and 12 bases from J, with 16 bases between. The CDR3 is 12 residues long. Looked up from germline, CDR1 is SEHNR and CDR2 is FQNEAQ (reference sequence). CDR3 DNA sequence: TGTGCCAGCAGCCCCCTATTGGGGGGAACTTTCTTT. This sequence encodes CASSPLLGGTFF.

The rearrangement links TRBV2 to TRBJ1-1; D not resolved. Germline loops: CDR1 SNHLY, CDR2 FYNNEI. This CDR3 contains 15 residues. V lost 5 bases to trimming and J lost 6 bases, with 19 bases between them. CDR3: CASSLPGNPHSEAFF. DNA for the CDR3: TGTGCCAGCAGTTTACCCGGGAACCCTCACTCTGAAGCTTTCTTT.

The chain is built from TRBV13 and TRBJ1-3; no clear D. The CDR3 covers 13 residues. The V and J ends lost 5 bases and 0 bases respectively, with 5 bases between them. The V gene's germline CDR1 is PRHDT and CDR2 FYEKMQ (reference sequence). The CDR3 sequence: CASSLYSGNTIYF. In DNA, the CDR3 is TGTGCCAGCAGCCTGTACTCTGGAAACACCATATATTTT.

A word on this clone: At the DNA level, this CDR3 is encoded by other sequences in the same sample as well. The chain recombines TRBV7-3 with TRBJ2-7; a weak D match, TRBD2 (5 bases). The CDR3 is made up of 13 amino acids. Per the germline V gene, CDR1 is SGHTA and CDR2 is FQGTGA. Trimming pared 2 bases from V and 3 bases from J, leaving 8 bases between. As DNA, the CDR3 is TGTGCCAGCAGCTTAGGCCGGGACTACGAGCAGTACTTC. Its protein is CASSLGRDYEQYF.